This T cell receptor beta chain was profiled in a study of T cells in women clearing cervical HPV infection. Trimming took 0 bases from V and 8 from J; bases not matched to a gene: 7. The germline V gene has CDR1 MNHNS and CDR2 SASEGT. The CDR3 runs to 15 residues. Comments on this clone: From the germline J gene comes the end of the CDR3, since the read stops 3 residues before it.

Clones were read by immunoSEQ multiplex PCR, and TCRdb kept only the in-frame ones, dropping some. This sample's table reports roughly 20,000 clones. The chain recombines TRBV6-1 with TRBJ2-1, with 7 bases lining up with TRBD2. The sequencing input was blood buffy coat. The receptor comes from a woman between 18 and 70 years old with a cervical HPV16 infection that either progressed to CIN3+ or cleared (not recorded which). Partial CDR3 DNA: TGTGCCAGCAGTGAAGCAGCGGGGACGGTGGATGAG. Translated: CASSEAAGTVDE. The whole CDR3 region reads CASSEAAGTVDEQFF.